Below are 32 T cell receptor beta chains sequenced from a single sample in a study of cytomegalovirus exposure and HLA in healthy donors. The PCR had 60 Vbeta and 13 Jbeta primers. Sequencing used immunoSEQ multiplex PCR; TCRdb keeps in-frame clones, though not all of them. Across around 210,000 clones, the top ten clones capture roughly 1.2% of the sample. The specimen sequenced was PBMCs. Receptors were obtained from a girl aged 2-9 years in good health and CMV-seropositive.

V is TRBV5-1 and J is TRBJ1-2, with D unresolved. V was cut by 5 bases and J by 8 bases, with 16 bases left in between. Germline lookup yields CDR1 SGHRS and CDR2 YFSETQ. This CDR3 comprises 13 residues. The CDR3 spells CASRENGEYGYTF. The CDR3 DNA sequence: TGCGCCAGCAGGGAGAACGGAGAGTACGGCTACACCTTC.

This chain connects TRBV5-1 to TRBJ2-1, with 7 positions matching TRBD2. The trim removed 2 bases at V and 6 bases at J, leaving 8 bases unmatched. CDR1 is SGHRS and CDR2 is YFSETQ in the germline V gene. The CDR3 is made up of 15 amino acids. The CDR3 loop is CASSFVETGGNEQFF. For the CDR3, the DNA is TGCGCCAGCAGCTTTGTGGAGACGGGAGGCAATGAGCAGTTCTTC.

The chain combines TRBV2 with TRBJ2-2, with a weak D call TRBD2 (6 bases). Per the germline V gene, CDR1 is SNHLY and CDR2 is FYNNEI. V was trimmed by 6 bases and J by 0 bases, leaving 14 bases between them. There are 16 residues in the CDR3. As DNA, the CDR3 is TGTGCCAGCAGCGAACCGGGACTGACGAACACCGGGGAGCTGTTTTTT. It is translated as CASSEPGLTNTGELFF.

The V call is TRBV5-1, the J call TRBJ2-1; maybe TRBD1 (6 bases). From germline, CDR1 is SGHRS and CDR2 YFSETQ. V lost 0 bases and J lost 6, with 22 bases in between. The CDR3 length is 18 residues. The DNA for the CDR3 is TGCGCCAGCAGCTTGGGGGGAACAGGGCTGGTGGCAATCAATGAGCAGTTCTTC. Translated, it gives CASSLGGTGLVAINEQFF.

The rearrangement uses TRBV7-8 and TRBJ2-1; 7 bases align to TRBD2. Per the germline V gene, CDR1 is SGHVS and CDR2 is FQNEAQ. The CDR3 runs 13 residues. V lost 4 bases to trimming and J lost 11 bases; unmatched junction nucleotides: 8. For the CDR3, the DNA is TGTGCCAGCAGCTCGACCACTAGCGATCAGCAGTTCTTC. It specifies CASSSTTSDQQFF.

The chain combines TRBV7-3 with TRBJ2-7; 9 bases align to TRBD1. V trimming: 0 bases; J trimming: 3 bases; junction bases outside the gene matches: 6. The V gene's germline CDR1 is SGHTA and CDR2 FQGTGA. The CDR3 loop spans 16 amino acids. CDR3 residues: CASSLTGGTGYYEQYF. The CDR3 nucleotides are TGTGCCAGCAGCTTAACGGGCGGGACAGGGTACTACGAGCAGTACTTC.

This chain links TRBV14 with TRBJ1-1, with D perhaps TRBD1 (6 bases). V was cut by 3 bases and J by 10 bases, with 12 bases left in between. CDR1 is SGHDN and CDR2 is FVKESK in the germline V gene. The CDR3 has 12 residues. CDR3 protein: CASSHPTGPAFF. CDR3 in DNA: TGTGCCAGCAGCCACCCTACAGGGCCAGCTTTCTTT.

This chain links TRBV10-2 with TRBJ2-2; D gene uncertain. The germline CDR1 and CDR2 sequences are WSHSY and SAAADI. The germline V and J ends were trimmed by 8 bases and 4 bases, with 14 bases remaining between them. This CDR3 is built from 14 residues. CDR3 sequence: CASFRPRGTGELFF. The DNA for the CDR3 is TGCGCCAGCTTCCGTCCCCGCGGCACCGGGGAGCTGTTTTTT.

The rearrangement links TRBV2 to TRBJ2-5, with 8 bases identical to TRBD1. Matching the DNA end better, TRBJ2-7 makes the J call doubtful. CDR1 is SNHLY, CDR2 FYNNEI, per germline. This CDR3 is 15 amino acids long. The CDR3 region is CASSEGRDRSYEQYF. In nucleotides, the CDR3 is TGTGCCAGCAGTGAAGGGCGGGACAGGTCCTACGAGCAGTACTTC.

The chain carries TRBV2 and TRBJ2-1; TRBD1 is a possible D gene (6 bases). This CDR3 region has 16 residues. In germline, CDR1 is SNHLY, CDR2 FYNNEI. Trimming removed 6 bases at V and 4 bases at J, with 19 bases between. DNA of the CDR3: TGTGCCAGCAGGGCAGGGGATGATCCTGCATACAATGAGCAGTTCTTC. Protein product: CASRAGDDPAYNEQFF.

This chain connects TRBV14 to TRBJ2-7; D unresolved. V lost 5 bases to trimming and J lost 2 bases, with 13 bases between them. CDR1 is SGHDN and CDR2 is FVKESK in the germline V gene. The length of the CDR3 is 14 residues. The CDR3 here is CASSKLETAYEQYF. For the CDR3, the DNA is TGTGCCAGCAGCAAGCTGGAGACCGCCTACGAGCAGTACTTC. The full variable domain, with the rest looked up from reference TRBV14 and TRBJ2-7, is EAGVTQFPSHSVIEKGQTVTLRCDPISGHDNLYWYRRVMGKEIKFLLHFVKESKQDESGMPNNRFLAERTGGTYSTLKVQPAELEDSGVYFCASSKLETAYEQYFGPGTRLTVT.

The J gene is TRBJ1-4, the V gene TRBV6-1; the match to TRBD1 covers 9 bases. The J segment lost 8 bases and the V segment lost 5 bases, leaving 6 bases of the junction unmatched. This CDR3 region has 14 residues. Germline CDR1 reads MNHNS; CDR2 reads SASEGT. Here the CDR3 DNA reads TGTGCCAGCAGTTTGGACAGGGGAAGGGAAAAACTGTTTTTT. It yields the protein CASSLDRGREKLFF.

The chain's CDR3 is CASSQRLAEITDTQYF. CDR3 nucleotides: TGCGCCAGCAGCCAGCGACTAGCGGAAATCACAGATACGCAGTATTTT. The rearrangement joins TRBV4-1 to TRBJ2-3, with 9 bases aligning to TRBD2. The CDR3 length is 16 residues. Germline V gene data show CDR1 as MGHRA and CDR2 as YSYEKL. V lost 3 bases to trimming and J lost 2 bases; unmatched junction nucleotides: 6.

The rearrangement links TRBV7-6 to TRBJ2-7; D uncertain. This CDR3 contains 14 residues. With 1 base removed from V and 3 bases from J, the gap between germline ends came to 10 bases. Germline CDR1 is SGHVS and CDR2 is FNYEAQ. The CDR3 DNA reads TGTGCCAGCAGCTTAGGGCAGATTGGCTACGAGCAGTACTTC. Its translation is CASSLGQIGYEQYF.

CDR3 DNA: TGTGCCAGCAGCCTAGGAGCGGGATCCACCGGGGAGCTGTTTTTT. It specifies CASSLGAGSTGELFF. The rearrangement links TRBV7-9 to TRBJ2-2, with 7 bases matching TRBD2. The germline CDR1 and CDR2 sequences are SEHNR and FQNEAQ (reference sequence). The CDR3 is 15 amino acids. V lost 5 bases and J lost 4; bases outside the gene matches: 7.

CDR3 DNA sequence: TGTGCCAGCAGCTTAGTGGGGACTAGCGGGAGCTACGAGCAGTACTTC. It is translated as CASSLVGTSGSYEQYF. The chain has TRBV7-8 and TRBJ2-7; the match to TRBD2 covers 14 bases. Germline CDR1 is SGHVS and CDR2 is FQNEAQ. This CDR3 is built from 16 residues. The V segment lost 1 base and the J segment 3 bases; nucleotides outside the gene matches: 2.

The chain joins TRBV18 to TRBJ1-1; maybe TRBD1 (6 bases). The V gene's germline CDR1 is KGHSH and CDR2 LQKENI. This CDR3 is built from 14 residues. Trimming took off 6 bases at V and 2 bases at J, with 13 bases between the two ends. The CDR3 DNA follows: TGTGCCAGCTCGCCCGAGACAGGCAACACTGAAGCTTTCTTT. Its protein is CASSPETGNTEAFF.

The genes are TRBV19 and TRBJ2-7; 9 bases align to TRBD1. Per germline, CDR1 LNHDA and CDR2 SQIVND (reference sequence). V shed 7 bases and J 1 base; nucleotides not matched to a gene: 8. The CDR3 is 15 residues long. The CDR3 spells CASKFGTGSSYEQYF. The CDR3 DNA follows: TGTGCCAGTAAATTCGGGACAGGGAGTTCCTACGAGCAGTACTTC.

The V and J genes are TRBV29-1 and TRBJ1-5, with no clear D. Germline V gene data show CDR1 as SQVTM and CDR2 as ANQGSEA. Trimming left V 7 bases short and J 0 bases short, with 16 bases between. The CDR3 is 15 amino acids. The CDR3 DNA sequence: TGCAGCGCCACGGGGATCGGTGGTAGCAATCAGCCCCAGCATTTT. This translates into CSATGIGGSNQPQHF.

J is TRBJ1-1 and V is TRBV5-6; D call uncertain. The germline V and J ends were trimmed by 0 bases and 1 base, with 7 bases remaining between them. This CDR3 has 14 amino acids. Germline V gene data show CDR1 as SGHDT and CDR2 as YYEEEE. CDR3 sequence reads: CASSLGGPNTEAFF. The CDR3 nucleotides are TGTGCCAGCAGCTTGGGAGGGCCGAACACTGAAGCTTTCTTT.

The chain recombines TRBV7-2 with TRBJ2-7; D is uncertain. Trimming removed 2 bases from V and 2 bases from J, with 10 bases in between. This CDR3 contains 14 residues. The germline V gene has CDR1 SGHTA and CDR2 FQGNSA. The CDR3 DNA reads TGTGCCAGCAGCTTACCGTCCTACCCCTACGAGCAGTACTTC. It is translated as CASSLPSYPYEQYF.

The V gene is TRBV4-2, the J gene TRBJ2-1; the match to TRBD2 covers 10 bases. CDR1 and CDR2 (germline): LGHNA, YNFKEQ. CDR3 length: 16 amino acids. With V trimmed by 0 bases and J by 7 bases, 6 bases remained unmatched. As DNA, the CDR3 is TGTGCCAGCAGCCAAGATCGTAGCGGGAGGTTTAATGAGCAGTTCTTC. Amino acids: CASSQDRSGRFNEQFF.

The rearrangement joins TRBV5-1 to TRBJ2-1; no firm D call. The CDR3 contains 17 residues. CDR1 is SGHRS, CDR2 YFSETQ, per germline. The V end was cut by 1 base, the J end by 1 base, with 15 bases between. CDR3 DNA: TGCGCCAGCAGCTTGTTGGCAGCGAGTGTTTCCTACAATGAGCAGTTCTTC. Encoded protein: CASSLLAASVSYNEQFF. The complete variable domain, with remaining parts taken from reference TRBV5-1 and TRBJ2-1, reads KAGVTQTPRYLIKTRGQQVTLSCSPISGHRSVSWYQQTPGQGLQFLFEYFSETQRNKGNFPGRFSGRQFSNSRSEMNVSTLELGDSALYLCASSLLAASVSYNEQFFGPGTRLTVL.

The chain carries TRBV27 and TRBJ2-7, with TRBD2 identical over 8 bases. Germline V gene lookup returns CDR1 MNHEY and CDR2 SMNVEV (reference sequence). J gave up 0 bases and V 1 base, and 2 bases lay outside the gene matches. The CDR3 totals 15 residues. CDR3 in amino acids: CASSLWAGGSYEQYF. As DNA, the CDR3 is TGTGCCAGCAGTTTATGGGCGGGAGGCTCCTACGAGCAGTACTTC.

About this clone itself: The sample contains more than one DNA sequence encoding this CDR3. The V and J genes are TRBV28 and TRBJ1-3; no clear D gene. V shed 3 bases and J shed 4 bases, with 4 bases lying between them. The CDR3 loop spans 12 amino acids. CDR1 and CDR2 (germline): MDHEN, SYDVKM. CDR3 residues: CASSFRGNTIYF. The CDR3, as DNA: TGTGCCAGCAGTTTCAGGGGAAACACCATATATTTT.

The chain combines TRBV9 with TRBJ2-3; tentative D call: TRBD1 (7 bases). The CDR3 totals 17 residues. Trimming took off 0 bases at V and 5 bases at J, with 19 bases between the two ends. The germline CDR1 and CDR2 sequences are SGDLS and YYNGEE. The CDR3 sequence is CASSVAFDREAGDTQYF. The CDR3 coding sequence is TGTGCCAGCAGCGTAGCTTTCGACAGGGAGGCCGGAGATACGCAGTATTTT.

The gene calls are TRBV28 and TRBJ2-7; no clear D gene. CDR1 and CDR2 from the germline V gene are MDHEN and SYDVKM. The V end lost 7 bases, the J end lost 6 bases, and 13 bases lay between the germline ends. This CDR3 has 12 residues. CDR3 in amino acids: CASTTFGSEQYF. CDR3 bases: TGTGCCAGCACTACCTTCGGTTCCGAGCAGTACTTC. The whole variable domain, remainder taken from reference TRBV28 and TRBJ2-7, is DVKVTQSSRYLVKRTGEKVFLECVQDMDHENMFWYRQDPGLGLRLIYFSYDVKMKEKGDIPEGYSVSREKKERFSLILESASTNQTSMYLCASTTFGSEQYFGPGTRLTVT.

The chain combines TRBV5-8 with TRBJ2-5, with 11 bases matching TRBD2. The germline gives CDR1 SGHTS, CDR2 YDEGEE. CDR3 length: 16 residues. The trim removed 4 bases at V and 4 bases at J, leaving 9 bases unmatched. The CDR3 region is CASSLGLAGGGETQYF. DNA of the CDR3: TGTGCCAGCAGCCTAGGTCTAGCGGGAGGCGGAGAGACCCAGTACTTC.

Remarks on this clone: Other DNA variants within this sample encode the same CDR3. This rearrangement joins TRBV28 to TRBJ2-5; D gene ambiguous. The CDR3 has 12 amino acids. CDR1 MDHEN and CDR2 SYDVKM come from the germline V gene. Trimming pared 5 bases from V and 2 bases from J, leaving 6 bases between. The DNA of the CDR3 is TGTGCCAGCAGTCCCCTTCAAGAGACCCAGTACTTC. It yields the protein CASSPLQETQYF.

The chain recombines TRBV27 with TRBJ2-3, with D tentatively TRBD2 (5 bases). Trimming cost V 6 bases and J 6 bases, with 10 bases left between them. The CDR3 extends over 12 amino acids. Germline V lookup: CDR1 MNHEY, CDR2 SMNVEV (reference sequence). CDR3 amino acids: CASSPGWDTQYF. CDR3 coding DNA: TGTGCCAGCAGCCCGGGGTGGGATACGCAGTATTTT.

In the case of this clone: Other DNA sequences of this sample code for an identical CDR3. This chain joins TRBV27 and TRBJ2-7; a possible D gene is TRBD2 (6 bases). CDR1 MNHEY and CDR2 SMNVEV come from the germline V gene (reference sequence). CDR3 length equals 12 residues. Trimming took off 6 bases at V and 5 bases at J, with 11 bases between the two ends. CDR3 sequence: CASRAGYNEQYF. CDR3 in DNA: TGTGCCAGCAGGGCGGGGTATAACGAGCAGTACTTC.

The V and J genes are TRBV6-5 and TRBJ2-1; no reliable D call. The CDR3 is 11 amino acids. Trimming removed 10 bases at V and 6 bases at J, with 10 bases between. The germline gives CDR1 MNHEY, CDR2 SVGAGI. CDR3 region: CATRLPNEQFF. The CDR3 DNA reads as TGTGCCACTCGACTCCCCAATGAGCAGTTCTTC.